Listed below are T cell receptor beta chains from one sample, sequenced in a study of T cell responses to AZD1222 COVID-19 vaccine. The table came from immunoSEQ multiplex PCR; TCRdb's copy has only in-frame clones and leaves some out. Here the sample spans just over 80,000 clones, 90% being singletons. The material sequenced was peripheral blood, taken on day 0 of AZD1222 vaccination. Receptor source: an adult in good health. CDR3s include the opening cysteine and the closing phenylalanine or tryptophan. A D gene is named only where the DNA matches it firmly. Clone size is given for some rows only: seen once, a few or many times, or a class if the clone is expanded.

J,size,V,D,length,CDR3,DNA
TRBJ1-4,NA,TRBV30,TRBD1,15,CAWSRTGLGSEKLFF,TGTGCCTGGAGTCGGACAGGTCTAGGTAGTGAAAAACTGTTTTTT
TRBJ1-2,NA,TRBV10-3,NA,15,CAISEPARIGYGYTF,TGTGCCATCAGTGAGCCAGCCAGGATTGGTTATGGCTACACCTTC
TRBJ1-1,NA,TRBV4-1,TRBD1,14,CASSTRQGNTEAFF,TGCGCCAGCAGCACCCGACAGGGGAACACTGAAGCTTTCTTT
TRBJ2-7,NA,TRBV4-1,NA,16,CASMKTGESGVSEQYF,TGCGCCAGCATGAAGACAGGCGAGAGTGGGGTTAGCGAGCAGTACTTC
TRBJ1-5,NA,TRBV15,TRBD1,15,CATRAGTGVVQPQHF,TGTGCCACCAGGGCCGGGACAGGGGTTGTTCAGCCCCAGCATTTT
TRBJ2-7,NA,TRBV15,NA,16,CATSRGDAVSSYEQYF,TGTGCCACCAGCAGAGGAGACGCCGTCAGCTCCTACGAGCAGTACTTC
TRBJ2-7,NA,TRBV21-1,NA,14,CANTSVLCLREQYF,TGTGCCAACACTAGCGTCCTCTGCTTGCGGGAGCAGTACTTC
TRBJ2-3,NA,TRBV5-1,NA,12,CASSLSTDTQYF,TGCGCCAGCAGCTTAAGCACAGATACGCAGTATTTT
TRBJ2-7,NA,TRBV2,TRBD1,15,CASSRTGSWIDEQYF,TGTGCCAGCAGTAGGACAGGTTCGTGGATAGACGAGCAGTACTTC
TRBJ1-1,NA,TRBV3-1/TRBV3-2,NA,12,CASKSRDTEAFF,TGTGCCAGCAAATCTCGGGACACTGAAGCTTTCTTT
TRBJ1-3,NA,TRBV7-2,NA,13,CASSTSTGSWIYF,TGTGCCAGCAGCACTAGCACAGGTTCTTGGATATATTTT
TRBJ1-2,once,TRBV6-5,NA,14,CASKPPQANYGYTF,TGTGCCAGCAAACCGCCGCAGGCTAACTATGGCTACACCTTC
TRBJ1-5,once,TRBV5-1,NA,15,CASSLGDKDNQPQHF,TGCGCCAGCAGCTTGGGGGACAAGGACAATCAGCCCCAGCATTTT